This T cell receptor beta chain was captured in a study of blood T cell repertoires in COVID-19. Study details: Collection of acute and convalescent COVID-19 samples took place in the United States, Italy and Spain. PBMCs, B-cell-depleted T cells, or T cells provided the cDNA or gDNA that made up the material.

There are a few counts of this clone. Sequencing was performed with immunoSEQ multiplex PCR; in TCRdb, only in-frame clones are kept and a portion is missing. The repertoire includes 180,000 or so clones, around four fifths of them detected once, and 3.6% sits in the top ten. Cohort allocation depended upon clinical history that participants reported. This CDR3 is 13 amino acids long. Germline CDR1 is LNHDA and CDR2 is SQIVND (reference sequence). The ends were cut back, 4 bases at V and 5 bases at J, with 9 bases in the middle. This TCR derives from a woman between 45 and 65 years old in a cohort exposed to, infected with or recovered from COVID-19 (not recorded which). Specimen: PBMCs or T cells enriched from blood (not recorded which). The genes are TRBV19 and TRBJ1-5; D might be TRBD1 (5 bases). DNA of the CDR3: TGTGCCAGTAGTAGGGTCAGGGATCAGCCCCAGCATTTT. It translates to CASSRVRDQPQHF.